This T cell receptor beta chain stems from a study of shared T cell receptors in the human thymus. The repertoire was sequenced with immunoSEQ multiplex PCR; TCRdb's copy has only in-frame clones and lacks some. In the table there are 500,000 to 550,000 clones, approximately 80% of which are singletons. Germline-derived CDR1 and CDR2 are SNHLY and FYNNEI. There are 16 residues in the CDR3. Trimming left V 7 bases short and J 6 bases short, with 25 bases between. The same specimen was also included in a second study, on human thymus T cells. According to that study: Gene usage (both V and J) appeared biased in thymic and blood repertoires.

The sequenced sample consisted of thymocytes. This TCR was recovered from a boy under two years old with a congenital heart defect. The chain recombines TRBV2 with TRBJ2-7; tentative D call: TRBD1 (7 bases). The CDR3 loop reads CASMGTEWSLGGEQYF. CDR3 bases: TGTGCCAGCATGGGGACAGAATGGTCACTGGGGGGCGAGCAGTACTTC.